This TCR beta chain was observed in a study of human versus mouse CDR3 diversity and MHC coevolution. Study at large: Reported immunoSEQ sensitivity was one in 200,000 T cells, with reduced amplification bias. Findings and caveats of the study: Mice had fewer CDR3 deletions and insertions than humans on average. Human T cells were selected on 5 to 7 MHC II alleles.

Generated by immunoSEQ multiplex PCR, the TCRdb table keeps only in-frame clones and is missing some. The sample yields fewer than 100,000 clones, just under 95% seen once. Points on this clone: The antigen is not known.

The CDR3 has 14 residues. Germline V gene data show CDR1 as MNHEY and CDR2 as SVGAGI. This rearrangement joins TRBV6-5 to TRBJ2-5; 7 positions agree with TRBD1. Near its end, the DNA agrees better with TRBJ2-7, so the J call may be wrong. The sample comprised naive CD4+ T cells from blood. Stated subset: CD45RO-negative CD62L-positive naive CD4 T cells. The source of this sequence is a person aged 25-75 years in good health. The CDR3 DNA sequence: TGTGCCAGCAGCAGGGGGAAAGGGTCCTACGAGCAGTACTTC. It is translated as CASSRGKGSYEQYF.